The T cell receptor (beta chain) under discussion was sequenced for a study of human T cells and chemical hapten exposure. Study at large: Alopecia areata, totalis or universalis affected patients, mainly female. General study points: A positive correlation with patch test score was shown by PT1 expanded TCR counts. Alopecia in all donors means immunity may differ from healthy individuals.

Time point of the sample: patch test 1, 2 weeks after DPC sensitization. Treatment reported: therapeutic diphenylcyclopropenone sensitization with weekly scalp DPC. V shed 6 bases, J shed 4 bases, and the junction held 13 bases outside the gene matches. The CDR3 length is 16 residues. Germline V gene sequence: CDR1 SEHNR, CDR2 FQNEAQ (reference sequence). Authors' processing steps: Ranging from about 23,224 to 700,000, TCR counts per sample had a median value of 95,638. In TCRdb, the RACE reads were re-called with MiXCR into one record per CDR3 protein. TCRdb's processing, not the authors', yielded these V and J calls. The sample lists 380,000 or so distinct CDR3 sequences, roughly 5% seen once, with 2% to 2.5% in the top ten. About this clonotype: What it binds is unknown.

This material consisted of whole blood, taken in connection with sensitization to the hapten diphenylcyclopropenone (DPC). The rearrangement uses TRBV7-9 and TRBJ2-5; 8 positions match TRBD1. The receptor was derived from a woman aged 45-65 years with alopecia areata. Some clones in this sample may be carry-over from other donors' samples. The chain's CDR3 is CASSYRGRGQGETQYF. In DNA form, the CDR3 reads TGTGCCAGCAGTTACAGGGGCAGGGGGCAAGGAGAGACCCAGTACTTC.